The rows below give T cell receptor beta chains drawn from one sample of a study of persistence of HIV-infected CD4 T cells. Generated by immunoSEQ multiplex PCR, the TCRdb table keeps only in-frame clones and is missing some. Of about 46,000 clones in the sample, 85% to 90% were seen once. Their target antigens are unknown. The source material was CD4+ T cells sorted from PBMCs after roughly 19-hour stimulation, sampled from a patient who received antiretroviral therapy. The receptors here all came from an adult woman with HIV who was CMV-seropositive. Both conserved end residues are part of each CDR3. The D gene is left open where the match is weak. The listing skips clone size in some rows; elsewhere it reads once, few, many or a size class.

TRBJ2-1	NA	TRBV19	TRBD1	CASKDWDRSNEQFF	TGTGCCAGTAAGGACTGGGACAGGAGTAATGAGCAGTTCTTC
TRBJ2-7	NA	TRBV6-6	NA	CASSYGGTAYEQYF	TGTGCCAGCAGTTACGGAGGGACAGCCTACGAGCAGTACTTC
TRBJ1-1	NA	TRBV18	NA	CASSPLARGWSNTEAFF	TGTGCCAGCTCACCACTAGCCCGGGGATGGTCGAACACTGAAGCTTTCTTT
TRBJ1-5	NA	TRBV10-3	NA	CAISESTQGDQPQHF	TGTGCCATCAGTGAGTCGACACAGGGCGATCAGCCCCAGCATTTT
TRBJ1-2	NA	TRBV15	TRBD1	CATSRGRGTGGSQGYTF	TGTGCCACCAGCAGAGGAAGAGGGACAGGGGGCTCGCAGGGCTACACCTTC
TRBJ2-3	NA	TRBV11-3	NA	CASSIQTPSTDTQYF	TGTGCCAGCAGCATACAGACGCCTAGCACAGATACGCAGTATTTT
TRBJ1-4	NA	TRBV28	NA	CASSLVGANEKLFF	TGTGCCAGCAGTTTAGTGGGGGCTAATGAAAAACTGTTTTTT
TRBJ2-2	NA	TRBV10-3	NA	CAISEGPNTGELFF	TGTGCCATCAGTGAAGGTCCGAACACCGGGGAGCTGTTTTTT
TRBJ2-6	NA	TRBV5-4	NA	CASSSPPQGPPGGANVLTF	TGTGCCAGCAGCTCACCCCCCCAGGGACCTCCGGGCGGGGCCAACGTCCTGACTTTC
TRBJ2-7	NA	TRBV29-1	NA	CSVKGDEQYF	TGCAGCGTCAAGGGAGACGAGCAGTACTTC
TRBJ2-7	NA	TRBV5-6	NA	CASSLAAYEQYF	TGTGCCAGCAGCTTGGCGGCTTACGAGCAGTACTTC
TRBJ2-2	NA	TRBV7-6	NA	CASSGRGASTGELFF	TGTGCCAGCAGCGGGCGTGGAGCGAGCACCGGGGAGCTGTTTTTT
TRBJ2-1	NA	TRBV5-4	NA	CASSRGGTNNEQFF	TGTGCCAGCAGCCGGGGAGGGACAAACAATGAGCAGTTCTTC
TRBJ1-1	NA	TRBV6-5	TRBD1	CASRGQGIHTEAFF	TGTGCCAGCAGAGGACAGGGGATACACACTGAAGCTTTCTTT
TRBJ2-7	NA	TRBV28	NA	CASRYMGSYEQYF	TGTGCCAGCAGATACATGGGCTCCTACGAGCAGTACTTC
TRBJ2-7	NA	TRBV18	NA	CASSPGGSGYEQYF	TGTGCCAGCTCACCGGGCGGATCAGGCTACGAGCAGTACTTC
TRBJ2-7	NA	TRBV29-1	TRBD1	CSVSFPGTVYYEQYF	TGCAGCGTTTCGTTCCCCGGGACAGTTTACTACGAGCAGTACTTC
TRBJ2-7	once	TRBV4-1	NA	CASSLYGQGSYEQYF	TGCGCCAGCAGCCTATACGGGCAGGGCTCCTACGAGCAGTACTTC
TRBJ1-6	NA	TRBV2	TRBD1	CASSGRGAFDSPLHF	TGTGCCAGCAGTGGCAGGGGGGCTTTCGATTCACCCCTCCACTTT
TRBJ1-1	NA	TRBV11-3	NA	CASRSRRSAGTEAFF	TGTGCCAGCAGATCAAGACGCTCGGCGGGCACTGAAGCTTTCTTT
TRBJ1-1	NA	TRBV4-3	TRBD1	CASSPQGRNTEAFF	TGCGCCAGCAGCCCACAGGGGAGGAATACTGAAGCTTTCTTT
TRBJ1-2	NA	TRBV23-1	NA	CASSQLTVNYGYTF	TGCGCCAGCAGTCAATTAACAGTTAACTATGGCTACACCTTC
TRBJ1-6	NA	TRBV11-3	NA	CASSFGGSSPLHF	TGTGCCAGCAGCTTCGGGGGTTCTTCACCCCTCCACTTT
TRBJ2-7	NA	TRBV21-1	NA	CASSKGPSEGEQYF	TGTGCCAGCAGCAAAGGTCCCTCGGAGGGCGAGCAGTACTTC
TRBJ2-7	once	TRBV27	NA	CASSPILGPFIAQYF	TGTGCCAGCAGTCCGATTTTGGGCCCTTTTATTGCGCAGTACTTC
TRBJ1-3	NA	TRBV5-6	TRBD1	CASSPGTGDSTIYF	TGTGCCAGCAGCCCCGGGACAGGGGATAGCACCATATATTTT
TRBJ1-1	NA	TRBV21-1	NA	CASSTKDTEAFF	TGTGCCAGCAGCACCAAGGACACTGAAGCTTTCTTT
TRBJ2-3	NA	TRBV18	NA	CASSPTDTTTDTQYF	TGTGCCAGCTCACCAACGGACACCACCACAGATACGCAGTATTTT
TRBJ2-1	NA	TRBV4-1	NA	CASSHMTVPPEQFF	TGCGCCAGCAGCCATATGACAGTTCCTCCTGAGCAGTTCTTC
TRBJ2-5	NA	TRBV3-1/TRBV3-2	NA	CASSPWGTGKGETQYF	TGTGCCAGCAGCCCGTGGGGCACAGGGAAGGGGGAGACCCAGTACTTC
TRBJ1-2	NA	TRBV6-6	NA	CASSTGTSYGYTF	TGTGCCAGCAGCACCGGGACATCTTATGGCTACACCTTC
TRBJ1-2	NA	TRBV12-5	NA	CASGLDNKGYTF	TGTGCTAGTGGTTTGGACAACAAGGGTTACACCTTC
TRBJ1-2	NA	TRBV3-1/TRBV3-2	NA	CASSQGRHGYTF	TGTGCCAGCAGCCAAGGACGGCATGGCTACACCTTC
TRBJ1-1	NA	TRBV12-3/TRBV12-4	NA	CASTLRREAFF	TGTGCCAGCACCCTCAGGAGGGAAGCTTTCTTT
TRBJ1-3	NA	TRBV3-1/TRBV3-2	TRBD1	CASRPGTGALSGNTIYF	TGTGCCAGCAGACCCGGGACAGGGGCCCTCTCTGGAAACACCATATATTTT
TRBJ2-1	NA	TRBV9	TRBD1	CASSTRDRVYNEQFF	TGTGCCAGCAGCACCCGGGACAGGGTTTACAATGAGCAGTTCTTC
TRBJ1-1	NA	TRBV7-9	TRBD1	CASSPQGGVGAEAFF	TGTGCCAGCAGCCCCCAGGGGGGTGTGGGGGCTGAAGCTTTCTTT
TRBJ1-5	NA	TRBV28	NA	CASSPSSGPRQPQHF	TGTGCCAGCAGTCCGAGTTCAGGGCCGAGGCAGCCCCAGCATTTT
TRBJ1-5	NA	TRBV7-8	NA	CASSLRSGRGIQPQHF	TGTGCCAGCAGCTTACGGTCTGGGCGGGGAATCCAGCCCCAGCATTTT
TRBJ2-2	NA	TRBV5-6	NA	CASSLGRLGDTGELFF	TGTGCCAGCAGCTTGGGGAGGCTAGGTGACACCGGGGAGCTGTTTTTT
TRBJ2-7	NA	TRBV3-1/TRBV3-2	TRBD1	CASSQVPLEGARYEQYF	TGTGCCAGCAGCCAAGTACCCCTAGAGGGGGCTCGGTACGAGCAGTACTTC
TRBJ2-7	NA	TRBV9	NA	CASSPKTASYEQYF	TGTGCCAGCAGCCCGAAGACTGCCTCCTACGAGCAGTACTTC
TRBJ2-7	NA	TRBV28	NA	CASSLPQRGYEQYF	TGTGCCAGCAGTTTACCGCAGAGGGGGTACGAGCAGTACTTC
TRBJ1-2	NA	TRBV12-3/TRBV12-4	NA	CASSLRRLYGYTF	TGTGCCAGCAGTTTACGCCGGTTGTATGGCTACACCTTC
TRBJ2-4	NA	TRBV2	NA	CASSDSIAKNIQYF	TGTGCCAGCAGTGATTCAATAGCCAAAAACATTCAGTACTTC
TRBJ1-2	NA	TRBV9	TRBD1	CASSVTQGARYGYTF	TGTGCCAGCAGCGTGACTCAGGGGGCGCGATATGGCTACACCTTC
TRBJ1-2	NA	TRBV5-6	NA	CASSLGTGNAGGYTF	TGTGCCAGCAGTTTGGGAACAGGGAATGCCGGTGGCTACACCTTC
TRBJ1-2	NA	TRBV28	NA	CASSSGKGYGYTF	TGTGCCAGCAGTTCGGGGAAGGGCTATGGCTACACCTTC
TRBJ1-4	NA	TRBV5-6	NA	CASSLTGLATNEKLFF	TGTGCCAGCAGCTTGACAGGGCTTGCAACTAATGAAAAACTGTTTTTT
TRBJ2-2	NA	TRBV5-4	TRBD1	CASSSGQGSTGELFF	TGTGCCAGCAGCTCTGGACAGGGGAGTACCGGGGAGCTGTTTTTT
TRBJ1-1	few	TRBV5-1	NA	CASLSGDSITEAFF	TGCGCCAGCCTCTCGGGGGATTCGATCACTGAAGCTTTCTTT
TRBJ2-7	NA	TRBV4-1	NA	CASSQESYSYEQYF	TGCGCCAGCAGCCAAGAAAGTTACTCCTACGAGCAGTACTTC
TRBJ2-3	NA	TRBV12-3/TRBV12-4	NA	CASRRGEDTQYF	TGTGCCAGCAGGAGGGGTGAAGATACGCAGTATTTT